At least ten counts were recorded for the clone carrying this TCR beta chain. No antigen is known for it. The sample comes from a study of T-cell reconstitution after alpha-beta-depleted transplantation in children. Losses at the gene ends were 0 bases for V and 2 bases for J; bases not matched to a gene: 4. Germline V lookup: CDR1 LGHNA, CDR2 YSLEER. This CDR3 is 16 amino acids long. TCRbeta library preparation incorporated unique molecular identifiers. Via MiXCR, TCRdb re-called the PCR reads, giving one row per CDR3 protein. The sample has almost 500,000 distinct CDR3 sequences, more than 9% seen once. Overall study results and limits: Some patients' high day-60 TCRbeta diversity was traced to surviving recipient T cells and thymic progenitors. There were reportedly several hundred expanded graft clones from which alpha-beta T cells came about two months after transplant.

This sequence was found in a child under 10 years old with inherited bone marrow failure, due to receive a stem cell transplant. The chain employs TRBV4-3 and TRBJ2-1; 7 nucleotides agree with TRBD2. The sample consisted of PBMCs, taken before TCRalphabeta/CD19-depleted stem cell transplant. The CDR3, as DNA: TGCGCCAGCAGCCAAGAGTCCGGACTAGCCTACAATGAGCAGTTCTTC. Translated, it gives CASSQESGLAYNEQFF.